These T cell receptor beta chains were read from a single sample in a study of T cells in Graves' hyperthyroidism and ophthalmopathy. TCRdb re-called the multiplex PCR reads with MiXCR, one entry per CDR3 protein. The sample shows around 290,000 distinct CDR3 sequences, more than 10% of them seen only once. The sequenced sample was blood. Receptors originate from a woman in her twenties or thirties with Graves' hyperthyroidism that later progressed to Graves' ophthalmopathy. Each CDR3 is given with its conserved first and last residue. A D gene is named only where the DNA matches it firmly. Clone size is shown for a subset of rows, as once, few, many or a class of expanded clone.

>TRBJ2-2|.|TRBV6-1|few
CASSEGAGLSRGELFF
TGTGCCAGCAGTGAAGGGGCAGGGCTCTCCCGCGGGGAGCTGTTTTTT
>TRBJ2-4|TRBD1|TRBV19|few
CASSFSGTGENIQYF
TGTGCCAGTAGTTTTTCAGGGACAGGGGAAAACATTCAGTACTTC
>TRBJ2-3|.|TRBV4-1|many
CASSLDEGSSGDTQYF
TGCGCCAGCAGCCTGGACGAGGGCAGTTCGGGAGATACGCAGTATTTT
>TRBJ2-7|.|TRBV11-3|many
CASSLEGPTGEQYF
TGTGCCAGCAGCTTAGAGGGGCCCACCGGGGAGCAGTACTTC
>TRBJ2-2|.|TRBV6-2/TRBV6-3|many
CASTHRGRTNTGELFF
TGTGCCAGCACCCACCGGGGGAGGACGAACACCGGGGAGCTGTTTTTT
>TRBJ2-1|.|TRBV12-3/TRBV12-4|many
CAISGGLGAGEQFF
TGTGCCATATCGGGCGGACTCGGTGCGGGTGAGCAGTTCTTC
>TRBJ2-1|.|TRBV9|.
CASSVATGSVFKQFF
TGTGCCAGCAGCGTAGCGACAGGATCTGTGTTTAAGCAGTTCTTC
>TRBJ1-1|.|TRBV6-1|many
CASSRYRNTEAFF
TGTGCCAGCAGTCGTTACAGAAACACTGAAGCTTTCTTT
>TRBJ2-7|.|TRBV20-1|few
CSARAIGSYNEQYF
TGCAGTGCCAGGGCGATTGGCTCCTACAATGAGCAGTACTTC
>TRBJ2-1|TRBD2|TRBV10-3|many
CAISVTSGRAVEQFF
TGTGCCATCAGCGTGACTAGCGGGAGGGCCGTTGAGCAGTTCTTC
>TRBJ2-7|.|TRBV6-1|many
CASIPENEQYF
TGTGCCAGCATCCCCGAAAACGAGCAGTACTTC
>TRBJ1-5|.|TRBV7-2|many
CASSLEAGQPQHF
TGTGCCAGCAGCTTAGAGGCAGGGCAGCCCCAGCATTTT
>TRBJ2-2|.|TRBV6-2/TRBV6-3|many
CASSYVRTGELFF
TGTGCCAGCAGTTACGTACGGACCGGGGAGCTGTTTTTT
>TRBJ2-7|.|TRBV14|many
CASSQDLTSMPYEQYF
TGTGCCAGCAGCCAAGACCTGACTAGTATGCCCTACGAGCAGTACTTC
>TRBJ1-1|.|TRBV29-1|many
CSSGADPGFTEAFF
TGCAGCTCCGGAGCGGACCCAGGCTTTACTGAAGCTTTCTTT
>TRBJ2-3|.|TRBV18|many
CASSPPGYSTQYF
TGTGCCAGCTCACCCCCAGGCTATTCGACGCAGTATTTT
>TRBJ2-3|.|TRBV11-3|many
CASSSEGRATDTQYF
TGTGCCAGCAGCTCCGAAGGGCGGGCCACAGATACGCAGTATTTT
>TRBJ2-1|TRBD2|TRBV9|many
CASSPLAGASSYNEQFF
TGTGCCAGCAGCCCCTTAGCGGGGGCGAGCTCCTACAATGAGCAGTTCTTC
>TRBJ2-7|TRBD2|TRBV4-3|.
CASSLDSGRGEQYF
TGCGCCAGCAGCCTTGATAGCGGGAGAGGCGAGCAGTACTTC
>TRBJ2-1|TRBD2|TRBV6-2/TRBV6-3|medium-sized
CASTRLAEGNEQFF
TGTGCCAGCACCAGACTAGCGGAGGGCAATGAGCAGTTCTTC
>TRBJ2-3|.|TRBV7-8|many
CASSFRAVSTDTQYF
TGTGCCAGCAGCTTTCGAGCGGTTAGCACAGATACGCAGTATTTT
>TRBJ2-1|TRBD2|TRBV6-2/TRBV6-3|many
CTVAGLSYNEQFF
TGTACCGTAGCGGGACTTTCCTACAATGAGCAGTTCTTC
>TRBJ1-1|.|TRBV7-2|many
CASSPWGGRSEAFF
TGTGCCAGCAGCCCCTGGGGGGGACGATCTGAAGCTTTCTTT
>TRBJ2-7|.|TRBV12-3/TRBV12-4|many
CASSFSSNGQYF
TGTGCCAGCAGTTTTTCCTCCAATGGGCAGTACTTC
>TRBJ2-7|.|TRBV19|.
CASSISGVGEQYF
TGTGCCAGTAGTATTTCGGGGGTAGGCGAGCAGTACTTC
>TRBJ2-1|TRBD2|TRBV20-1|many
CSARELAGGSSYNEQFF
TGCAGTGCTAGAGAACTAGCGGGAGGTTCCTCCTACAATGAGCAGTTCTTC
>TRBJ1-1|.|TRBV15|many
CATSRGFGAFF
TGTGCCACCAGCAGAGGGTTTGGCGCTTTCTTT
>TRBJ2-1|TRBD1|TRBV7-2|many
CASTSTGAYNEQFF
TGTGCCAGCACCTCGACAGGGGCCTACAATGAGCAGTTCTTC
>TRBJ2-3|.|TRBV7-2|many
CASSLADGSRGTQYF
TGTGCCAGCAGCTTAGCGGACGGGAGTAGGGGTACGCAGTATTTT
>TRBJ2-5|.|TRBV3-1|.
CASSQDGGGWRETQYF
TGTGCCAGCAGCCAAGACGGTGGCGGGTGGCGAGAGACCCAGTACTTC
>TRBJ2-1|.|TRBV19|once
CASGRVVYNEQFF
TGTGCCAGTGGTCGGGTAGTCTACAATGAGCAGTTCTTC
>TRBJ2-3|TRBD2|TRBV18|many
CASSHRLAGGKADTQYF
TGTGCCAGCTCACATCGACTAGCGGGAGGAAAGGCAGATACGCAGTATTTT
>TRBJ1-4|.|TRBV4-1|few
CASSPSPEEKLFF
TGCGCCAGCAGCCCCTCCCCCGAGGAAAAACTGTTTTTT
>TRBJ2-5|.|TRBV7-3|.
CASSPTSPPDTQYF
TGTGCCAGCAGCCCAACTAGTCCCCCGGACACCCAGTACTTC
>TRBJ1-5|TRBD1|TRBV28|many
CASSDRDSREPQHF
TGTGCCAGCTCGGACCGGGACAGCAGGGAGCCCCAGCATTTT
>TRBJ2-7|TRBD1|TRBV28|many
CASSSQGGQAYEQYF
TGTGCCAGCAGTTCCCAAGGTGGACAGGCCTACGAGCAGTACTTC
>TRBJ2-7|TRBD2|TRBV6-1|many
CASSPHASRWGGSEQYF
TGTGCCAGCAGTCCCCACGCCTCACGCTGGGGGGGTTCCGAGCAGTACTTC
>TRBJ2-5|TRBD1|TRBV28|.
CASRVTRAGGETQYF
TGTGCCAGCAGGGTGACACGGGCAGGGGGAGAGACCCAGTACTTC
>TRBJ1-2|TRBD1|TRBV6-1|many
CASTTSFRTGGAKEDGYTF
TGTGCCAGCACAACCTCCTTCCGGACAGGGGGCGCGAAGGAGGATGGCTACACCTTC
>TRBJ2-3|TRBD2|TRBV5-6|few
CASSPWTSGDTQYF
TGTGCCAGCAGCCCGTGGACTAGCGGAGATACGCAGTATTTT
>TRBJ2-1|TRBD2|TRBV7-9|.
CASSLLAGGEGDEQFF
TGTGCCAGCAGCTTACTGGCGGGGGGGGAGGGGGATGAGCAGTTCTTC
>TRBJ2-1|.|TRBV7-8|many
CASSFPGLEGLNSGGFF
TGTGCCAGCAGTTTCCCGGGACTAGAGGGGCTAAACTCAGGGGGGTTCTTC
>TRBJ2-5|.|TRBV12-3/TRBV12-4|many
CASSFKGGQTQYF
TGTGCCAGCAGTTTTAAGGGTGGGCAGACCCAGTACTTC
>TRBJ2-1|.|TRBV4-1|.
CASNPIHNSYNEQFF
TGCGCCAGCAACCCGATTCACAACTCCTACAATGAGCAGTTCTTC
>TRBJ2-6|.|TRBV7-2|few
CASSLDPHSGANVLTF
TGTGCCAGCAGCTTAGATCCTCACTCTGGGGCCAACGTCCTGACTTTC
>TRBJ2-7|TRBD1|TRBV7-9|many
CASSPREQGYEQYF
TGTGCCAGCAGCCCCCGGGAACAGGGGTACGAGCAGTACTTC